What follows are 10 T cell receptor beta chains derived from one specimen sequenced in a study of neurological immune-mediated disorders. One entry per CDR3 protein, called by TCRdb with MiXCR from the 5' RACE reads. The sample includes fewer than 55,000 distinct CDR3 sequences, about 9.1% of them seen just once. The time point denotes: longitudinal time-point 1 (baseline). Sequenced sample: PBMCs. These receptors were taken from a woman in her forties in good health.

This clonotype was recorded many times. The V and J genes are TRBV20-1 and TRBJ1-3, with D tentatively TRBD1 (6 bases). Per the germline V gene, CDR1 is DFQATT and CDR2 is SNEGSKA (reference sequence). V gave up 3 bases and J gave up 0 bases, with 12 bases separating them. CDR3 length: 15 amino acids. This CDR3 is CSASRGSFSGNTIYF. DNA of the CDR3: TGCAGTGCTAGCAGGGGCTCCTTCTCTGGAAACACCATATATTTT.

This clonotype was seen more than once but under ten times. The chain employs TRBV4-3 and TRBJ2-1; D is ambiguous. Between the trimmed V and J ends, which lost 0 bases and 6 bases, there was a span of 9 bases. This CDR3 spans 14 amino acids. The germline V gene encodes CDR1 LGHNA and CDR2 YSLEER. The CDR3: CASSQDSGINEQFF. The CDR3, as DNA: TGCGCCAGCAGCCAAGATTCCGGAATCAATGAGCAGTTCTTC.

This clonotype was recorded at least ten times. The chain couples TRBV7-6 to TRBJ2-5; D is unresolved. Germline CDR1 is SGHVS and CDR2 is FNYEAQ. The CDR3 length is 12 residues. Trimming took 5 bases from V and 2 from J, leaving 6 bases between them. CDR3 nucleotides: TGTGCCAGCAGCCAACCTCAAGAGACCCAGTACTTC. The encoded protein is CASSQPQETQYF.

This clonotype was counted many times. This chain uses TRBV4-3 with TRBJ2-7; 9 bases fit TRBD1. The CDR3 covers 13 residues. With 5 bases clipped from V and 6 bases from J, the junction kept 5 bases outside the gene matches. Germline lookup yields CDR1 LGHNA and CDR2 YSLEER. CDR3 sequence (DNA): TGCGCCAGCAGCGGGACAGGGCGGAGCGAGCAGTACTTC. It codes for CASSGTGRSEQYF.

This clonotype was counted ten times or more. The V and J genes are TRBV12-3 or TRBV12-4 and TRBJ2-5, with 10 bases identical to TRBD1. V was clipped by 4 bases and J by 2 bases; unmatched bases: 1. The CDR3 has 14 residues. DNA for the CDR3: TGTGCCAGCAGTTGGGGACAGGGGCAAGAGACCCAGTACTTC. Protein product: CASSWGQGQETQYF.

This clonotype came up many times. The chain has TRBV10-3 and TRBJ2-7; 9 positions match TRBD1. This CDR3 is built from 15 residues. The V gene's germline CDR1 is ENHRY and CDR2 SYGVKD. The ends lost 8 bases at V and 0 bases at J; junction bases unmatched: 8. The CDR3: CAIGRTGASSYEQYF. CDR3 nucleotides: TGTGCCATCGGTCGGACAGGGGCGTCCTCCTACGAGCAGTACTTC.

This clonotype was counted many times. V usage is TRBV24-1 and J usage is TRBJ2-5; 8 bases fit TRBD1. The germline CDR1 and CDR2 sequences are KGHDR and SFDVKD. The CDR3 has 12 amino acids. V dropped 7 bases and J dropped 4; count of bases not matched to a gene: 1. CDR3 in amino acids: CATSRGPETQYF. In DNA, the CDR3 is TGTGCCACCAGCAGGGGGCCAGAGACCCAGTACTTC.

This clonotype was seen ten or more times. This sequence joins TRBV20-1 and TRBJ1-1, with TRBD1 as a possible D gene (5 bases). V was clipped by 5 bases and J by 6 bases, with 7 bases between them. This CDR3 region has 10 residues. Germline V gene data show CDR1 as DFQATT and CDR2 as SNEGSKA (reference sequence). The CDR3 sequence: CSAQGAEAFF. CDR3 coding DNA: TGCAGTGCTCAGGGAGCTGAAGCTTTCTTT.

This clonotype occurred many times. J is TRBJ2-2 and V is TRBV5-1; 14 positions match TRBD2. The CDR3 sequence is 16 residues long. Trimming took 4 bases from V and 4 from J; bases not matched to a gene: 3. Germline loops: CDR1 SGHRS, CDR2 YFSETQ. This CDR3 is CASSPGLAGVTGELFF. The CDR3 DNA reads as TGCGCCAGCAGCCCGGGACTAGCGGGAGTCACCGGGGAGCTGTTTTTT.

This clonotype was detected many times. This chain joins TRBV25-1 and TRBJ2-2; 11 bases are a match to TRBD1. The germline V gene has CDR1 MGHDK and CDR2 SYGVNS. Trimming cost V 4 bases and J 5 bases; bases outside gene matches: 9. CDR3 size: 17 residues. This CDR3 is CASSGSPGQGGTGELFF. CDR3 in DNA: TGTGCCAGCAGTGGAAGCCCGGGACAGGGGGGTACCGGGGAGCTGTTTTTT.